This T cell receptor beta chain was documented in a study of blood T cells in healthy people across ages (dated by TCRdb to between 2014 and 2017). General notes on the study: Template switching captured roughly one uniquely barcoded TCR beta cDNA molecule per two T cells in model experiments. Age-related changes in TCR beta repertoire diversity were measured in the study by deep sequencing normalized with unique cDNA molecular identifiers. Four age groups were formed from the donors: young (average about 17 years), middle-aged (roughly 38), aged (approximately 60) and long-lived (more than 75). To avoid experimental bias, donors of different ages were distributed randomly across sequencing lanes. Using the same blood draw, the study looked at two additional independent replicas of 1 million unique cDNA reads for two donors, one aged 18 to 30 and the other aged 80 or older.

For this clonotype: No cognate antigen has been identified for it. It has no much larger one-base neighbor in the sample; base qualities were not kept.

What the study reported, not specific to this receptor: Because profiling used bulk unsorted PBMCs, naive and antigen-experienced compartments could not be compared conclusively. Observed TCR beta diversity correlated strongly with the percentage of naive T cells measured by flow cytometry. Estimates of total diversity based on one million sequenced T cells were considered lower bounds and underestimates. Donor CMV infection status was unknown, potentially confounding age-related changes in expanded clonotypes. The long-lived group showed more naive CD4+ T cells, fewer expanded clones and increased TCR diversity than the aged group, suggesting age selection. Observed TCR beta diversity per million T cells fell roughly linearly with age, and a significant reduction was already apparent by age around 40.

Library generation was performed with 5' RACE. Sequencing was performed on an Illumina HiSeq 2500. A second PCR of 7 to 11 cycles was run with a J-beta primer mix and a sample-barcoded 5' primer. A template-switch 5' adaptor carrying 12 random nucleotides introduced a unique molecular identifier onto each TCR beta cDNA molecule. Each sample yielded at least 3 million CDR3-containing paired-end reads. All of the RNA was converted into first-strand cDNA using the Mint cDNA synthesis kit, with a TRBC-specific oligonucleotide serving as the primer. Following uracil-DNA glycosylase treatment, all cDNA underwent a first 18-cycle PCR with the universal primers M1SS and BC2_uni_R. As for the authors' bioinformatics: Each sample was normalized by randomly selecting 1 million high-quality reads, each carrying a distinct molecular identifier. Reads sharing molecular identifiers were discarded rather than binned into consensus sequences. MiTCR, run with a Q25 quality threshold and the strictest error-elimination algorithm, handled CDR3 identification, clonotype clustering and error correction. A nonparametric unseen species model with Euler transformation was used to estimate a lower bound on total TCR beta diversity. TCRdb reprocessing: public reads trimmed at Q25 with fastp, clones called with MiXCR, in-frame beta chains kept. All rows with the same CDR3 protein become a single entry with the most common DNA and genes. TCRdb, not the original authors, processed these V and J calls. This sample comprises about a million distinct CDR3 sequences, more than 30% of them detected only once. The ten most abundant clones make up roughly 14% of the sample.

Donors were roughly 40 systemically healthy Caucasian individuals from Russia aged roughly 6 to 90 years. Each donor gave about 9.7 milliliters of peripheral blood, drawn into EDTA-treated Vacutainer tubes. Ficoll-Paque density-gradient centrifugation was used to isolate PBMCs, with at least 7 million per sample. Total RNA, at least 6 micrograms per sample, was extracted from PBMCs with Trizol reagent. For every donor, flow cytometry on a PBMC aliquot measured the percentage of naive CD45RAhigh/CD27high T cells. CDR1 and CDR2 are read off the germline V gene as SGDLS and YYNGEE. Between the V and J ends, shortened by 0 bases and 1 base respectively, the junction contains 8 bases. The CDR3 runs 15 residues from the cysteine to the phenylalanine. Just CDR3 DNA is preserved here, 45 bases in frame from base 1.

The sequence came from a man aged 18 to 30 in good health. The chain was built from TRBV9 and TRBJ2-1, with no reliable assignment of the D segment. The sample taken for sequencing was blood. The DNA sequence is TGTGCCAGCAGCGTAGCCGGGCAGTCCTACAATGAGCAGTTCTTC. Translated, it reads CASSVAGQSYNEQFF.